The 30 T cell receptor beta chains below come from one sample, sequenced in a study of blood T cell repertoires in COVID-19. Sequenced by immunoSEQ multiplex PCR; TCRdb stores in-frame clones only, minus some. The sample yields about 250,000 clones, roughly 88% seen once. The source material was peripheral blood. Source of these receptors: a woman aged 25 to 39 with COVID-19, enrolled during active disease.

V gene TRBV28 combines with J gene TRBJ1-5; D may be TRBD1 (5 bases). V dropped 7 bases and J dropped 6 bases, with 16 bases sitting between them. This CDR3 is 14 amino acids long. The germline V gene has CDR1 MDHEN and CDR2 SYDVKM. The CDR3: CASTQGSSGQPQHF. CDR3 DNA sequence: TGTGCCAGCACTCAGGGCAGCTCAGGTCAGCCCCAGCATTTT.

The chain couples TRBV4-3 to TRBJ1-4; the match to TRBD1 covers 8 bases. Germline V gives CDR1 LGHNA, CDR2 YSLEER. The trim removed 3 bases at V and 12 bases at J, leaving 15 bases unmatched. The CDR3 runs 16 residues. The CDR3 nucleotides are TGCGCCAGCAGCCATCGCGCCGGGACAGGCGCTCGCGAACTGTTTTTT. It yields the protein CASSHRAGTGARELFF.

CDR3 nucleotide sequence: TGTGCCAGTAGTATAGTTCGGGGCGGGGCTAACTATGGCTACACCTTC. Its translation is CASSIVRGGANYGYTF. The rearrangement joins TRBV19 to TRBJ1-2; D possibly corresponds to TRBD1 (5 bases). Germline assignment: CDR1 LNHDA and CDR2 SQIVND (reference sequence). CDR3 length: 16 amino acids. Trimming left V 1 base short and J 0 bases short, with 12 bases between. Variable domain in full (rest from reference TRBV19 and TRBJ1-2): DGGITQSPKYLFRKEGQNVTLSCEQNLNHDAMYWYRQDPGQGLRLIYYSQIVNDFQKGDIAEGYSVSREKKESFPLTVTSAQKNPTAFYLCASSIVRGGANYGYTFGSGTRLTVV.

The sample holds one count of this clone. The rearrangement joins TRBV10-3 to TRBJ1-1; D gene unclear. CDR3 length: 12 residues. With 6 bases removed from V and 0 bases from J, the gap between germline ends came to 5 bases. Germline lookup yields CDR1 ENHRY and CDR2 SYGVKD. CDR3 sequence reads: CAISSMNTEAFF. The CDR3 region has the DNA TGTGCCATCAGCAGTATGAACACTGAAGCTTTCTTT.

V is TRBV5-1 and J is TRBJ1-1, with D possibly TRBD1 on 5 matching bases. The CDR3 has 15 residues. The V end was cut by 0 bases, the J end by 1 base, with 10 bases between. Germline lookup yields CDR1 SGHRS and CDR2 YFSETQ. In nucleotides, the CDR3 is TGCGCCAGCAGCTTGGCCAGGGCAACGAACACTGAAGCTTTCTTT. Protein: CASSLARATNTEAFF. Variable domain in full (rest from reference TRBV5-1 and TRBJ1-1): KAGVTQTPRYLIKTRGQQVTLSCSPISGHRSVSWYQQTPGQGLQFLFEYFSETQRNKGNFPGRFSGRQFSNSRSEMNVSTLELGDSALYLCASSLARATNTEAFFGQGTRLTVV.

In DNA form, the CDR3 reads TGTGCCATCGTCGGGGGGCTCGGCACTGAAGCTTTCTTT. This translates into CAIVGGLGTEAFF. The rearrangement uses TRBV10-3 and TRBJ1-1; tentatively, D is TRBD1 (6 bases). This CDR3 region has 13 residues. V was shortened by 8 bases and J by 4 bases, with 14 bases between the two germline ends. Germline CDR1 and CDR2: ENHRY and SYGVKD.

The count of this clone is one. This rearrangement joins TRBV4-3 to TRBJ1-2, with TRBD1 as a possible D gene (6 bases). In germline, CDR1 is LGHNA, CDR2 YSLEER. Trimming shortened V by 1 base and J by 4 bases, and 16 bases separated the two germline ends. This CDR3 spans 16 amino acids. DNA of the CDR3: TGCGCCAGCAGCCAAGCCCAACAGGGCAGAGGCTATGGCTACACCTTC. Its protein is CASSQAQQGRGYGYTF.

The J gene is TRBJ2-7, the V gene TRBV6-5; 9 nucleotides agree with TRBD1. CDR3 length: 14 residues. CDR1 MNHEY and CDR2 SVGAGI come from the germline V gene. V trimming: 8 bases; J trimming: 1 base; junction bases outside the gene matches: 6. The chain's CDR3 is CASQATGGSYEQYF. The CDR3 nucleotides are TGTGCCAGCCAGGCGACAGGGGGGTCCTACGAGCAGTACTTC.

The V gene is TRBV18, the J gene TRBJ1-2, with D tentatively TRBD1 (5 bases). The CDR3 consists of 11 residues. The germline V gene encodes CDR1 KGHSH and CDR2 LQKENI. V was shortened by 2 bases and J by 9 bases, with 7 bases between the two germline ends. The CDR3 loop is CASSPRGSYTF. For the CDR3, the DNA is TGTGCCAGCTCACCAAGGGGTAGCTACACCTTC.

The V call is TRBV18, the J call TRBJ2-7; a weak D match, TRBD1 (7 bases). The CDR3 covers 13 residues. Trimming cost V 3 bases and J 5 bases, with 11 bases left between them. Germline loops: CDR1 KGHSH, CDR2 LQKENI. CDR3 sequence reads: CASSPGRGDEQYV. CDR3 bases: TGTGCCAGCTCACCTGGCAGGGGGGACGAGCAGTACGTC.

In this sample, this clone turned up a few times. The germline gene is not matched at one end of the junction; a read error may be the cause. The chain links TRBV7-7 to TRBJ2-2; TRBD2 aligns across 10 bases. The CDR3 is 16 amino acids. Germline assignment: CDR1 SSHAT and CDR2 FNYEAQ (reference sequence). The CDR3 sequence is CASSPSGSYGAGELFF. The CDR3 DNA reads TGTGCTAGCAGCCCTAGCGGGAGTTATGGGGCCGGGGAGCTGTTTTTT.

J is TRBJ2-4 and V is TRBV19; D gene unclear. Per the germline V gene, CDR1 is LNHDA and CDR2 is SQIVND (reference sequence). The CDR3 has 16 amino acids. Trimming stripped 2 bases from V and 0 bases from J, with 11 bases between. The CDR3 coding sequence is TGTGCCAGTAGTATATTTGACAACCCAGCCAAAAACATTCAGTACTTC. Amino acid sequence: CASSIFDNPAKNIQYF.

This chain joins TRBV23-1 and TRBJ2-5; maybe TRBD1 (6 bases). TRBV23-1 is marked as an open reading frame, function uncertain. This CDR3 is 15 amino acids long. Trimming removed 5 bases at V and 5 bases at J, with 18 bases between. The CDR3 coding sequence is TGCGCCAGCAGTACCCGCCCTGGGGGCGGGGAGACCCAGTACTTC. Translated: CASSTRPGGGETQYF.

The rearrangement joins TRBV5-1 to TRBJ2-1, with a weak D call TRBD2 (5 bases). Germline CDR1 is SGHRS and CDR2 is YFSETQ. CDR3 length: 15 residues. V lost 2 bases and J lost 7, with 16 bases in between. The CDR3 DNA reads as TGCGCCAGCAGCTTAGGAGGCCAGTCAGGAAATGAGCAGTTCTTC. It yields the protein CASSLGGQSGNEQFF.

V and J are TRBV5-4 and TRBJ2-3, with 9 bases fitting TRBD2. Per germline, CDR1 SGHNT and CDR2 YYREEE (reference sequence). With 4 bases clipped from V and 3 bases from J, the junction kept 9 bases outside the gene matches. The CDR3 has 16 residues. CDR3 in DNA: TGTGCCAGCAGCGGCGGGGGCGGGAGGGAGACAGATACGCAGTATTTT. Encoded protein: CASSGGGGRETDTQYF.

CDR3 DNA sequence: TGTGCCAGCAGCTTCTGGACTAGCGAACACAATGAGCAGTTCTTC. It yields the protein CASSFWTSEHNEQFF. V is TRBV7-2 and J is TRBJ2-1; TRBD2 matches 9 bases. Germline V gene data show CDR1 as SGHTA and CDR2 as FQGNSA. This CDR3 comprises 15 residues. The ends lost 3 bases at V and 5 bases at J; junction bases unmatched: 5. Complete variable domain (other parts from reference TRBV7-2 and TRBJ2-1): GAGVSQSPSNKVTEKGKDVELRCDPISGHTALYWYRQSLGQGLEFLIYFQGNSAPDKSGLPSDRFSAERTGGSVSTLTIQRTQQEDSAVYLCASSFWTSEHNEQFFGPGTRLTVL.

The gene calls are TRBV7-2 and TRBJ2-5; 9 bases fit TRBD2. The germline V gene has CDR1 SGHTA and CDR2 FQGNSA. J was trimmed by 5 bases and V by 5 bases; bases with no gene match: 15. The CDR3 is 17 amino acids. In nucleotides, the CDR3 is TGTGCCAGCAGCCACGGTCGCCGGCGGGAGGGGATGGAGACCCAGTACTTC. It codes for CASSHGRRREGMETQYF.

V is TRBV18 and J is TRBJ2-5; D may be TRBD1 (5 bases). This CDR3 comprises 14 residues. The V gene's germline CDR1 is KGHSH and CDR2 LQKENI. V was cut by 4 bases and J by 1 base, with 10 bases left in between. This CDR3 is CASSLWQGQETQYF. The CDR3 DNA reads as TGTGCCAGCTCACTTTGGCAGGGCCAAGAGACCCAGTACTTC. Filled out from reference TRBV18 and TRBJ2-5, the complete variable domain reads NAGVMQNPRHLVRRRGQEARLRCSPMKGHSHVYWYRQLPEEGLKFMVYLQKENIIDESGMPKERFSAEFPKEGPSILRIQQVVRGDSAAYFCASSLWQGQETQYFGPGTRLLVL.

The chain joins TRBV5-5 to TRBJ1-6; 9 nucleotides agree with TRBD1. The CDR3 extends over 15 amino acids. The germline V gene encodes CDR1 SGHKS and CDR2 YYEKEE (reference sequence). V trimming: 4 bases; J trimming: 4 bases; junction bases outside the gene matches: 3. CDR3 in amino acids: CASSPGTGYNSPLHF. In DNA form, the CDR3 reads TGTGCCAGCAGCCCAGGGACAGGGTATAATTCACCCCTCCACTTT.

V is TRBV5-3 and J is TRBJ1-2; D may be TRBD1 (5 bases). TRBV5-3 is noted as an ORF with a role that remains uncertain. With 0 bases removed from V and 1 base from J, the gap between germline ends came to 19 bases. CDR3 length: 18 residues. The CDR3 DNA reads TGTGCCAGAAGCTTGGTGGTTGCGGGACTGAGCCTTAACTATGGCTACACCTTC. Amino acids: CARSLVVAGLSLNYGYTF.

V and J are TRBV7-9 and TRBJ1-6; D may be TRBD1 (5 bases). Trimming took 5 bases from V and 4 from J, leaving 9 bases between them. Germline CDR1 SEHNR, CDR2 FQNEAQ (reference sequence). This CDR3 is built from 14 residues. The CDR3 protein is CASSPTDYNSPLHF. In DNA, the CDR3 is TGTGCCAGCAGCCCGACAGATTATAATTCACCCCTCCACTTT.

V and J are TRBV10-2 and TRBJ1-4; 10 bases match TRBD1. Germline V gene data show CDR1 as WSHSY and CDR2 as SAAADI. The CDR3 runs 15 residues. Trimming took 2 bases from V and 7 from J; bases not matched to a gene: 4. The CDR3 DNA reads as TGCGCCAGCAGTGAGGAGGGACAGGGGTCTGAAAAACTGTTTTTT. Protein product: CASSEEGQGSEKLFF.

On this clone itself: One junction end does not reproduce the germline sequence, and a read error may be involved. The chain has TRBV7-7 and TRBJ2-2; 10 bases fit TRBD1. In germline, CDR1 is SSHAT, CDR2 FNYEAQ (reference sequence). The CDR3 contains 16 residues. CDR3 DNA sequence: TGTGCTAGCAGCTTAGCCGGGACAGGGGTATCCGGGGAGCTGTTTTTT. Protein: CASSLAGTGVSGELFF.

The chain has TRBV5-1 and TRBJ2-5, with 8 bases matching TRBD2. V was clipped by 1 base and J by 4 bases; unmatched bases: 6. The CDR3 runs 15 residues. The germline gives CDR1 SGHRS, CDR2 YFSETQ. CDR3 loop: CASSLQRGLGETQYF. As DNA, the CDR3 is TGCGCCAGCAGCTTGCAGCGGGGGTTAGGAGAGACCCAGTACTTC.

The V gene is TRBV25-1, the J gene TRBJ1-2; TRBD1 is a possible D gene (6 bases). V dropped 2 bases and J dropped 4 bases, with 17 bases sitting between them. Germline-derived CDR1 and CDR2 are MGHDK and SYGVNS. The CDR3 loop spans 16 amino acids. The CDR3 region is CASSEASGGVVYGYTF. CDR3 DNA sequence: TGTGCCAGCAGTGAAGCCTCGGGGGGCGTCGTCTATGGCTACACCTTC.

The rearrangement links TRBV21-1 to TRBJ2-1; the D call in the table, TRBD2, was not verified against the DNA. TRBV21-1 corresponds to a pseudogene. This CDR3 region has 17 residues. The CDR3 nucleotides read TGTGCCAGCAGCAAAAACGGTAATAACGCCCGAGGGAATGAGCAGTTCTTC. Protein product: CASSKNGNNARGNEQFF.

The chain couples TRBV18 to TRBJ2-1, with 16 bases that match TRBD2. Looked up from germline, CDR1 is KGHSH and CDR2 is LQKENI. This CDR3 is built from 20 residues. The V segment lost 3 bases and the J segment 7 bases; nucleotides outside the gene matches: 15. CDR3 DNA sequence: TGTGCCAGCTCACCGCTAGGGACTAGCGGGGGGGCCGCCAGTGGGAATGAGCAGTTCTTC. Amino acid sequence: CASSPLGTSGGAASGNEQFF.

This chain uses TRBV11-2 with TRBJ2-1, with 8 positions matching TRBD2. Germline V gives CDR1 SGHAT, CDR2 FQNNGV. V shed 0 bases and J 2 bases; nucleotides not matched to a gene: 3. The CDR3 length is 16 residues. CDR3 residues: CASSLDGRGAYNEQFF. The DNA for the CDR3 is TGTGCCAGCAGCTTAGACGGGAGGGGGGCCTACAATGAGCAGTTCTTC.

This clone was counted between two and nine times. The rearrangement links TRBV12-3 or TRBV12-4 to TRBJ2-1; 7 nucleotides match TRBD1. The CDR3 is made up of 11 amino acids. Trimming at V came to 8 bases and at J to 8 bases, leaving 3 bases not matched to a gene. CDR3 in amino acids: CASGQVDEQFF. In nucleotides, the CDR3 is TGTGCCAGCGGACAGGTGGATGAGCAGTTCTTC.

This clone was recorded only once. The V gene is TRBV7-6, the J gene TRBJ1-6, with D perhaps matching TRBD1 (6 bases). This CDR3 has 15 amino acids. CDR1 is SGHVS and CDR2 is FNYEAQ in the germline V gene. V shed 0 bases and J shed 7 bases, with 10 bases lying between them. This CDR3 reads CASSLAGRGNSPLHF. CDR3 nucleotide sequence: TGTGCCAGCAGCTTAGCCGGCAGGGGCAATTCACCCCTCCACTTT.